One sample yielded the 6 T cell receptor beta chains listed below, sequenced in a study of cytomegalovirus exposure and HLA in healthy donors. A multiplex PCR was run with 60 Vbeta primers and 13 Jbeta primers. Clones were sequenced by immunoSEQ multiplex PCR, and TCRdb holds only the in-frame ones, with some missing. In the table there are around 200,000 clones, around 81% of which are singletons. The source material was PBMCs. Source of these receptors: a woman between 45 and 60 years old in good health and CMV-seropositive.

This clone was observed a handful of times. V usage is TRBV29-1 and J usage is TRBJ2-7; 8 positions agree with TRBD1. CDR1 and CDR2 (germline): SQVTM, ANQGSEA. This CDR3 has 11 residues. Trimming took 4 bases from V and 6 from J; bases not matched to a gene: 2. DNA of the CDR3: TGCAGCGTTGGGACAGGGTCCGAGCAGTACTTC. It is translated as CSVGTGSEQYF.

The V and J genes are TRBV19 and TRBJ2-7; D possibly corresponds to TRBD1 (5 bases). The CDR3 runs to 14 residues. Trimming took off 2 bases at V and 7 bases at J, with 15 bases between the two ends. Germline V gives CDR1 LNHDA, CDR2 SQIVND (reference sequence). The CDR3 spells CASSIQGGRVEQYF. The CDR3 DNA is TGTGCCAGTAGTATACAGGGTGGCCGTGTGGAGCAGTACTTC. Filled out from reference TRBV19 and TRBJ2-7, the complete variable domain reads DGGITQSPKYLFRKEGQNVTLSCEQNLNHDAMYWYRQDPGQGLRLIYYSQIVNDFQKGDIAEGYSVSREKKESFPLTVTSAQKNPTAFYLCASSIQGGRVEQYFGPGTRLTVT.

The rearrangement uses TRBV23-1 and TRBJ2-5; 8 nucleotides align to TRBD2. TRBV23-1 is marked as an open reading frame, function uncertain. After removal of 4 bases from V and 0 bases from J, the junction contained 7 bases not matched to a gene. The CDR3 sequence is 16 residues long. CDR3 in DNA: TGCGCCAGCAGTCTTCATAGCGGGGCAAACCAAGAGACCCAGTACTTC. The encoded protein is CASSLHSGANQETQYF.

This CDR3 is CSVGQSYGYTF. The CDR3 bases are TGCAGCGTAGGACAGAGCTATGGCTACACCTTC. The rearrangement uses TRBV29-1 and TRBJ1-2, with D possibly TRBD1 on 6 matching bases. Trimming left V 6 bases short and J 4 bases short, with 9 bases between. Germline lookup yields CDR1 SQVTM and CDR2 ANQGSEA. The CDR3 sequence is 11 residues long.

This chain links TRBV6-5 with TRBJ1-5, with 11 positions matching TRBD1. Germline lookup yields CDR1 MNHEY and CDR2 SVGAGI. The CDR3 consists of 13 residues. Trimming removed 8 bases from V and 6 bases from J; junction bases left unmatched: 3. In DNA, the CDR3 is TGTGCCAGCGGACAGGGGGCTATTCAGCCCCAGCATTTT. It is translated as CASGQGAIQPQHF.

The rearrangement links TRBV30 to TRBJ1-6; D remains ambiguous. The CDR3 is 12 amino acids. Germline CDR1 and CDR2: GTSNPN and SVGIG (reference sequence). V was pared by 2 bases and J by 8 bases, with 7 bases between. CDR3 sequence reads: CAWSRSDSPLHF. Written as DNA, the CDR3 is TGTGCCTGGAGTAGATCGGATTCACCCCTCCACTTT.